Below, 18 T cell receptor beta chains from the same sample are listed, as sequenced in a study of blood T cells in healthy people across ages (dated by TCRdb to the mid-2010s). Receptor amplification or capture employed 5' RACE. Sequenced on an Illumina HiSeq 2500. A second roughly 7 to 11 cycle PCR used a sample-barcoded 5' primer and a J-beta primer mix. TCRdb reworked the public reads: Q25 trimming with fastp, MiXCR clone assembly, productive beta chains retained. One record per CDR3 amino acid sequence lists the most common genes and DNA. In all, the sample holds 1.5 million to 2 million distinct CDR3 sequences, and roughly 49% of those were seen once. Approximately 2.1% of the sample comes from the top ten. The sample was blood. The source of these receptors is a woman between 35 and 50 years old in good health.

This clonotype was seen a few times. The J gene is TRBJ2-7, the V gene TRBV7-2, with D unclear. CDR1 is SGHTA, CDR2 FQGNSA, per germline. The CDR3 has 12 amino acids. Trimming took off 2 bases at V and 6 bases at J, with 8 bases between the two ends. The DNA for the CDR3 is TGTGCCAGCAGCTTATTTGAGACCGAGCAGTACTTC. Residues: CASSLFETEQYF.

The chain couples TRBV6-2 or TRBV6-3 to TRBJ2-5; D unclear. Germline loops: CDR1 MNHEY, CDR2 SVGEGT. The CDR3 has 14 residues. With 6 bases removed from V and 2 bases from J, the gap between germline ends came to 13 bases. The CDR3 coding sequence is TGTGCCAGCAGGACGATAGGCCCGCAAGAGACCCAGTACTTC. Its translation: CASRTIGPQETQYF.

This clonotype was detected many times. The V call is TRBV29-1, the J call TRBJ2-7; 7 nucleotides line up with TRBD1. Germline CDR1 is SQVTM and CDR2 is ANQGSEA. This CDR3 spans 12 amino acids. Unmatched junction bases numbered 3, after V lost 4 bases and J lost 3 bases. CDR3 residues: CSVGDRDYEQYF. The CDR3 region has the DNA TGCAGCGTTGGGGACAGAGACTACGAGCAGTACTTC.

The chain recombines TRBV29-1 with TRBJ2-7; D may be TRBD1 (6 bases). The germline gives CDR1 SQVTM, CDR2 ANQGSEA. The V and J ends lost 8 bases and 6 bases respectively, with 14 bases between them. This CDR3 has 11 residues. CDR3 amino acids: CSLLGGTEQYF. The CDR3, as DNA: TGCAGCCTTTTAGGGGGTACCGAGCAGTACTTC.

This clonotype was detected a few times. This chain links TRBV13 with TRBJ2-7; unclear D gene. The V gene lost 4 bases and the J gene lost 5 bases, with 9 bases spanning the gap. Looked up from germline, CDR1 is PRHDT and CDR2 is FYEKMQ (reference sequence). CDR3 length equals 12 residues. DNA of the CDR3: TGTGCCAGCAGCTCCCTTCGGAACGAGCAGTACTTC. Translation: CASSSLRNEQYF. The full variable domain, with the rest looked up from reference TRBV13 and TRBJ2-7, is AAGVIQSPRHLIKEKRETATLKCYPIPRHDTVYWYQQGPGQDPQFLISFYEKMQSDKGSIPDRFSAQQFSDYHSELNMSSLELGDSALYFCASSSLRNEQYFGPGTRLTVT.

This clonotype was seen a few times. The V gene is TRBV4-3, the J gene TRBJ2-1; 7 bases are a match to TRBD1. Germline V gene data show CDR1 as LGHNA and CDR2 as YSLEER. This CDR3 region has 15 residues. V was pared by 3 bases and J by 1 base, with 3 bases of the junction left unmatched. CDR3 nucleotides: TGCGCCAGCAGCCATTCACAGGGGTCCTACAATGAGCAGTTCTTC. Protein sequence: CASSHSQGSYNEQFF.

This chain links TRBV7-2 with TRBJ2-5, with 7 positions matching TRBD1. Looked up from germline, CDR1 is SGHTA and CDR2 is FQGNSA. After removal of 4 bases from V and 2 bases from J, the junction contained 7 bases not matched to a gene. CDR3 size: 15 residues. CDR3 in amino acids: CASSSGDSCQETQYF. The CDR3 region has the DNA TGTGCCAGCAGCTCAGGGGACAGCTGTCAAGAGACCCAGTACTTC.

The chain links TRBV7-9 to TRBJ2-3, with TRBD2 matching 11 bases. V lost 5 bases, J lost 5 bases, and 6 bases stayed unmatched. Germline lookup yields CDR1 SEHNR and CDR2 FQNEAQ (reference sequence). The CDR3 extends over 15 amino acids. The CDR3 loop reads CASSTTSGAKDTQYF. CDR3 coding DNA: TGTGCCAGCAGCACGACTAGCGGGGCAAAAGATACGCAGTATTTT.

J is TRBJ2-2 and V is TRBV4-2; 11 bases line up with TRBD1. Trimming took 0 bases from V and 4 from J; bases not matched to a gene: 4. This CDR3 region has 17 residues. Germline V gene sequence: CDR1 LGHNA, CDR2 YNFKEQ. In DNA form, the CDR3 reads TGTGCCAGCAGCCAAGATCCGGGACAGGGGGTCACCGGGGAGCTGTTTTTT. Translated, it gives CASSQDPGQGVTGELFF.

This chain joins TRBV6-6 and TRBJ1-2; the match to TRBD1 covers 9 bases. The CDR3 is made up of 17 amino acids. V trimming: 5 bases; J trimming: 6 bases; junction bases outside the gene matches: 16. Germline CDR1 MNHNY, CDR2 SVGAGI (reference sequence). The CDR3 DNA reads as TGTGCCAGCAGTCAACGATCCCCGGGACAGGGTTTGAATGGCTACACCTTC. Translating gives CASSQRSPGQGLNGYTF.

CDR3 nucleotides: TGTGCCAGCAGCGAGGCAAATGACTACGAGCAGTACTTC. This translates into CASSEANDYEQYF. The chain recombines TRBV6-2 or TRBV6-3 with TRBJ2-5; D gene uncertain. The DNA end is more similar to TRBJ2-7, so the J call may be wrong. The CDR3 sequence is 13 residues long. Germline lookup yields CDR1 MNHEY and CDR2 SVGEGT.

This clonotype was detected ten times or more. V and J are TRBV6-2 or TRBV6-3 and TRBJ2-5, with D possibly TRBD1 on 5 matching bases. The CDR3 covers 13 residues. Per the germline V gene, CDR1 is MNHEY and CDR2 is SVGEGT. V was cut by 8 bases and J by 2 bases, with 12 bases left in between. CDR3 DNA: TGTGCCAGCGGGCGAGGACAACAAGAGACCCAGTACTTC. Encoded protein: CASGRGQQETQYF.

The rearrangement links TRBV6-2 or TRBV6-3 to TRBJ2-7, with D perhaps TRBD1 or TRBD2 (6 bases each). The ends were cut back, 0 bases at V and 5 bases at J, with 14 bases in the middle. CDR3 length: 15 residues. Germline loops: CDR1 MNHEY, CDR2 SVGEGT. The CDR3 reads CASSYSTGAWDEQYF. CDR3 DNA: TGTGCCAGCAGTTACTCGACGGGGGCCTGGGACGAGCAGTACTTC.

This rearrangement joins TRBV7-6 to TRBJ1-2; D call uncertain. With 1 base removed from V and 8 bases from J, the gap between germline ends came to 14 bases. Germline V CDR1 and CDR2: SGHVS, FNYEAQ. The length of the CDR3 is 14 residues. The CDR3 DNA reads as TGTGCCAGCAGCTTAGGTGCCCGGGCTGGGGGCTACACCTTC. As protein: CASSLGARAGGYTF.

This clonotype was seen a handful of times. The rearrangement links TRBV29-1 to TRBJ2-7, with 8 bases matching TRBD1. Germline values: CDR1 SQVTM, CDR2 ANQGSEA. The CDR3 has 14 residues. The V segment lost 7 bases and the J segment 4 bases; nucleotides outside the gene matches: 12. This CDR3 is CSAMTRTGRYEQYF. The CDR3 bases are TGCAGCGCCATGACTCGGACAGGGAGATACGAGCAGTACTTC.

CDR3 DNA: TGTGCCAGGACTAGCGGGGGGCCCTCCTACGAGCAGTACTTC. Translated: CARTSGGPSYEQYF. This chain links TRBV27 with TRBJ2-7; 13 nucleotides line up with TRBD2. In germline, CDR1 is MNHEY, CDR2 SMNVEV (reference sequence). CDR3 length equals 14 residues. After removal of 9 bases from V and 0 bases from J, the junction contained 2 bases not matched to a gene.

The chain recombines TRBV6-1 with TRBJ2-3; 11 positions match TRBD2. Per the germline V gene, CDR1 is MNHNS and CDR2 is SASEGT. CDR3 size: 18 residues. The V and J ends lost 6 bases and 5 bases, in that order; junction bases with no gene match: 16. Written as DNA, the CDR3 is TGTGCCAGCAGCTCACCCGACGCGACTAGCGGGGTGGAAGATACGCAGTATTTT. This codes for CASSSPDATSGVEDTQYF.

For the CDR3, the DNA is TGTGCCAGCAGCGTAGACCCTGCCGGGGCCCTAGGCACAGATACGCAGTATTTT. Protein product: CASSVDPAGALGTDTQYF. The chain couples TRBV9 to TRBJ2-3; D is tentatively TRBD1 or TRBD2 (5 bases each). In germline, CDR1 is SGDLS, CDR2 YYNGEE. The length of the CDR3 is 18 residues. Trimming pared 0 bases from V and 1 base from J, leaving 18 bases between. The variable domain in full, with the rest retrieved from reference TRBV9 and TRBJ2-3, is DSGVTQTPKHLITATGQRVTLRCSPRSGDLSVYWYQQSLDQGLQFLIQYYNGEERAKGNILERFSAQQFPDLHSELNLSSLELGDSALYFCASSVDPAGALGTDTQYFGPGTRLTVL.